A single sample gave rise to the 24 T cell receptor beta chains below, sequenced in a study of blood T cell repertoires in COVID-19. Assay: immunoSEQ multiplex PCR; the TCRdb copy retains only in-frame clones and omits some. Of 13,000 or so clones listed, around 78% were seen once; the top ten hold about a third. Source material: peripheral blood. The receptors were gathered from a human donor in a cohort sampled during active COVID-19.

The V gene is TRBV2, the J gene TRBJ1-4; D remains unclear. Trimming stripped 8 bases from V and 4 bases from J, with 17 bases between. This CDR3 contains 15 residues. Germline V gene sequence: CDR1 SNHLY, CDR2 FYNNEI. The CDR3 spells CASSSHGAFNEKLFF. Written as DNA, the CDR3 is TGTGCCAGCTCCTCCCACGGAGCTTTTAATGAAAAACTGTTTTTT.

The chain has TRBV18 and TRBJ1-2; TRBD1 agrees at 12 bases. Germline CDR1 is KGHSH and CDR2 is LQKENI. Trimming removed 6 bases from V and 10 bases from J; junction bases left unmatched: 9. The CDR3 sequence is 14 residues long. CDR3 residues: CASSDRDRGPSYTF. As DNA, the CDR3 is TGTGCCAGCTCCGACAGGGACAGGGGGCCCTCCTACACCTTC.

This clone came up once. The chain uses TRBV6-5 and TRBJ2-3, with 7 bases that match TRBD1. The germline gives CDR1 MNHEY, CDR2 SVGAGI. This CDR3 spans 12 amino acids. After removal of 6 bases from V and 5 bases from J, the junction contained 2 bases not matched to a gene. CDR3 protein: CASRRQGDTQYF. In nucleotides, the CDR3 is TGTGCCAGCAGGAGACAGGGAGATACGCAGTATTTT.

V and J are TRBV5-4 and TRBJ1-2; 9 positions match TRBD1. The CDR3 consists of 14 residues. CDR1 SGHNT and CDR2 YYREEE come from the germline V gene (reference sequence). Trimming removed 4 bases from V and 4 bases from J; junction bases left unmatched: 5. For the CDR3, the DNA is TGTGCCAGCAGCACGACACAGGGGGCCTATGGCTACACCTTC. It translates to CASSTTQGAYGYTF.

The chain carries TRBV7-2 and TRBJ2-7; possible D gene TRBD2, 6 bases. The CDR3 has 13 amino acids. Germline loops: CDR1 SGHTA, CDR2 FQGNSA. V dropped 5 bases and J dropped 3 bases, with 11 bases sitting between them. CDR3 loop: CASSRLVFYEQYF. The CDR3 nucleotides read TGTGCCAGCAGCCGACTAGTCTTCTACGAGCAGTACTTC.

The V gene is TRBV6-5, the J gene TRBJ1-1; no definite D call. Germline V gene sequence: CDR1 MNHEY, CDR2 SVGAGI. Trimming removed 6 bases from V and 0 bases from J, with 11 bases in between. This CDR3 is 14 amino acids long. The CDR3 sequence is CASSRDILNTEAFF. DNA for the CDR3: TGTGCCAGCAGCCGCGACATCCTGAACACTGAAGCTTTCTTT.

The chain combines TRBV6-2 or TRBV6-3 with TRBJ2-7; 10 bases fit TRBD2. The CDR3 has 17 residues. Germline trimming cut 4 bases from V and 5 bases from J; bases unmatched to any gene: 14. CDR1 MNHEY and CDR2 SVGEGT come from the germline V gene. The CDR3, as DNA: TGTGCCAGCAGTTTCTCGGTGAGCGGGGGGGCCAGGGACGAGCAGTACTTC. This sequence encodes CASSFSVSGGARDEQYF.

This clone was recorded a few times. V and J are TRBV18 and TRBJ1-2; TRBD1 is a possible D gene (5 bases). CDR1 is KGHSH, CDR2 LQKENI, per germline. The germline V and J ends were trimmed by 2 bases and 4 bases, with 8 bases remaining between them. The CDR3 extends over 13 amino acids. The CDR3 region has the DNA TGTGCCAGCTCACCAGCGGGGGGCTATGGCTACACCTTC. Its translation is CASSPAGGYGYTF.

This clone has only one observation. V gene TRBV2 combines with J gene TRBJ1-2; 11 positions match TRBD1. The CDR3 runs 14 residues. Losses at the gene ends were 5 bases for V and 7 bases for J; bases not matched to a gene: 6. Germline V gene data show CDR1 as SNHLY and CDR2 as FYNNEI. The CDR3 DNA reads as TGTGCCAGCAGTAGGGACAGGGGGAGCGGTGGCTACACCTTC. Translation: CASSRDRGSGGYTF.

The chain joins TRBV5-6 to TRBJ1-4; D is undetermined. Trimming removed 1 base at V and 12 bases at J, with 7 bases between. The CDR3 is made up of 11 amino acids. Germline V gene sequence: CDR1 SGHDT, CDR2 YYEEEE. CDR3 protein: CASSLRQELFF. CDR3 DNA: TGTGCCAGCAGCTTGAGGCAGGAACTGTTTTTT.

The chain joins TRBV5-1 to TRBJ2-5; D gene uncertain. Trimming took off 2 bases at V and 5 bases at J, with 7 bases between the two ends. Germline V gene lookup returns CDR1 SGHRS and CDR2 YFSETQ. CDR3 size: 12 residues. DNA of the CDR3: TGCGCCAGCAGCTTACCCGAGGAGACCCAGTACTTC. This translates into CASSLPEETQYF. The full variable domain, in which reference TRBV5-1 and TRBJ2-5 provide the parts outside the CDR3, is KAGVTQTPRYLIKTRGQQVTLSCSPISGHRSVSWYQQTPGQGLQFLFEYFSETQRNKGNFPGRFSGRQFSNSRSEMNVSTLELGDSALYLCASSLPEETQYFGPGTRLLVL.

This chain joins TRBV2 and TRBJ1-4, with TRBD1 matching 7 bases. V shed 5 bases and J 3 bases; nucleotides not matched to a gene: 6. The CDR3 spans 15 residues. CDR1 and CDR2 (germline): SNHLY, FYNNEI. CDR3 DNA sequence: TGTGCCAGCAGTCCTGGACAGGCGGCTAATGAAAAACTGTTTTTT. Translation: CASSPGQAANEKLFF.

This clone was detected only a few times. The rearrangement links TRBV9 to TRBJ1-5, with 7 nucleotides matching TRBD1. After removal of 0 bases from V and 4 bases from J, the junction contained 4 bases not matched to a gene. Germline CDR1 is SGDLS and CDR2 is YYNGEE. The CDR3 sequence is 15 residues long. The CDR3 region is CASSVGGQENQPQHF. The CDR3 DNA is TGTGCCAGCAGCGTAGGAGGACAGGAAAATCAGCCCCAGCATTTT.

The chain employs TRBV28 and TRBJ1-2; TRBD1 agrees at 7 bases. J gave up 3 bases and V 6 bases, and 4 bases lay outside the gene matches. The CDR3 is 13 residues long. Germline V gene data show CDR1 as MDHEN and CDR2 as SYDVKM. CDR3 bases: TGTGCCAGCAGGCTCGGGACAGACTATGGCTACACCTTC. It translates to CASRLGTDYGYTF.

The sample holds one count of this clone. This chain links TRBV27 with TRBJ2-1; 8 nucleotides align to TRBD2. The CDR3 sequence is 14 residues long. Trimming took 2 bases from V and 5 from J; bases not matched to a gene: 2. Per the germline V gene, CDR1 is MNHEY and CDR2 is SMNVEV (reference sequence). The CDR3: CASSLAGGNNEQFF. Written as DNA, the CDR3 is TGTGCCAGCAGTTTAGCGGGGGGAAACAATGAGCAGTTCTTC.

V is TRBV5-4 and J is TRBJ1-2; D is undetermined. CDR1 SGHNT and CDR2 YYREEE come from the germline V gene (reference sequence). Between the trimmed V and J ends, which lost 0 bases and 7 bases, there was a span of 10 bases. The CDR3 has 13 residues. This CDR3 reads CASSLDRAGGYTF. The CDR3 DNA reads TGTGCCAGCAGCTTGGATAGGGCGGGTGGCTACACCTTC.

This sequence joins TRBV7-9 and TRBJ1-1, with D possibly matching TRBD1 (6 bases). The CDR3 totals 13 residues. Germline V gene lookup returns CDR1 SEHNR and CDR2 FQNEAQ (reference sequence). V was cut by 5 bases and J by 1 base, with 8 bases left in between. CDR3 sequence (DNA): TGTGCCAGCAGCCCCAGGGGGAACACTGAAGCTTTCTTT. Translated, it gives CASSPRGNTEAFF.

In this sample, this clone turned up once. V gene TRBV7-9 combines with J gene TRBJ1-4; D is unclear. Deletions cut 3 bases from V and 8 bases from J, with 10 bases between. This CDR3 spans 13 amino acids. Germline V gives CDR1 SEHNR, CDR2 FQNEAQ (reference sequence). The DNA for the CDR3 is TGTGCCAGCAGCTTGGGCTTGGGCGAAAAACTGTTTTTT. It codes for CASSLGLGEKLFF.

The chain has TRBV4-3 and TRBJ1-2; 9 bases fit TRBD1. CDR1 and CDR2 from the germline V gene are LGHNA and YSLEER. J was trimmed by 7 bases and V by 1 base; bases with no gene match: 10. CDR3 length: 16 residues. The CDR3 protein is CASSQGGQGDLGGYTF. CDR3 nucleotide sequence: TGCGCCAGCAGCCAAGGGGGACAGGGAGATTTAGGTGGCTACACCTTC.

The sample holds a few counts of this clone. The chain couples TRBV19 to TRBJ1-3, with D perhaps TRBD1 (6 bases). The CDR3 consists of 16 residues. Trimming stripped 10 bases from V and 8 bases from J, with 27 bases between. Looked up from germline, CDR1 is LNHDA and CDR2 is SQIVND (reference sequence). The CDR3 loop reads CATALTGPSIADTIYF. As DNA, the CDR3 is TGTGCCACGGCTCTGACAGGACCCTCTATTGCGGACACCATATATTTT.

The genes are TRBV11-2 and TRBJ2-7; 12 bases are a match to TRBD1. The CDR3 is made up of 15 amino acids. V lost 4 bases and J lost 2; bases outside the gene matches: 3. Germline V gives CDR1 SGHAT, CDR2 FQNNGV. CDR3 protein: CASSSGQGAPYEQYF. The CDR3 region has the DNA TGTGCCAGCAGCTCGGGACAGGGGGCCCCCTACGAGCAGTACTTC.

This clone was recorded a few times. CDR3 nucleotide sequence: TGCGCCAGCAGCTTGGAGGTAACCAGGGAGCAGTTCTTC. This translates into CASSLEVTREQFF. J is TRBJ2-1 and V is TRBV5-1; D ambiguous. The ends were cut back, 0 bases at V and 10 bases at J, with 11 bases in the middle. This CDR3 has 13 amino acids. The germline V gene encodes CDR1 SGHRS and CDR2 YFSETQ.

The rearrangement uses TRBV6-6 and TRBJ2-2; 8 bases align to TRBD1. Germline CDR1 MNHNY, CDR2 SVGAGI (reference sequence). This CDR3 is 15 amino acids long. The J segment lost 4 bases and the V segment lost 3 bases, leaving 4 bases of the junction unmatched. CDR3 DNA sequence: TGTGCCAGCAGTTATCAGGGGGCGCTCACCGGGGAGCTGTTTTTT. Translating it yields CASSYQGALTGELFF.

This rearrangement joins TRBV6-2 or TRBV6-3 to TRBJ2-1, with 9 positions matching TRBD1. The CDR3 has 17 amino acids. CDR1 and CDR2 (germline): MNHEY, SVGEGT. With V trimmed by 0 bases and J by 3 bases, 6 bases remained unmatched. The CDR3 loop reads CASSYSPGQGIYNEQFF. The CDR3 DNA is TGTGCCAGCAGTTACTCGCCAGGACAGGGGATCTACAATGAGCAGTTCTTC.